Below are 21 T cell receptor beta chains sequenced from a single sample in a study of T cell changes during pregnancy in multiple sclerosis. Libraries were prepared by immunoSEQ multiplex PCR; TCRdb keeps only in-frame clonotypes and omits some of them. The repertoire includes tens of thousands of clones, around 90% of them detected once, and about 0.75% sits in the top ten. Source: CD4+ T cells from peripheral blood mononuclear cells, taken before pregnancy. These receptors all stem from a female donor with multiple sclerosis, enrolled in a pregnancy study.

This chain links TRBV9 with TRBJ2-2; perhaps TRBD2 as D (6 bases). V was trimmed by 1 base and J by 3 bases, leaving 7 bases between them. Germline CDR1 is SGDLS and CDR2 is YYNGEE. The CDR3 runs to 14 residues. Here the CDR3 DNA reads TGTGCCAGCAGCGTACGGGAGTACACCGGGGAGCTGTTTTTT. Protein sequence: CASSVREYTGELFF.

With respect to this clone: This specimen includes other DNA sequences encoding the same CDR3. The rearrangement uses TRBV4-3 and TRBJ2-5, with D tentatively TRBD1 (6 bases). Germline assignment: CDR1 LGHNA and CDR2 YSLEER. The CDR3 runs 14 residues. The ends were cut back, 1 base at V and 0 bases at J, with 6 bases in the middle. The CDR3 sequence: CASSQGQDQETQYF. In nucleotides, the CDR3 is TGCGCCAGCAGCCAAGGACAGGACCAAGAGACCCAGTACTTC.

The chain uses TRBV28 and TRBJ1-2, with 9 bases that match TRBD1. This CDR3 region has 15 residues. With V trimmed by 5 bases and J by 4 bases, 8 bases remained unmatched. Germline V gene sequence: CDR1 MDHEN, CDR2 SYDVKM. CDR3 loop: CASSVQGAVGYGYTF. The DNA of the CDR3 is TGTGCCAGCAGTGTACAGGGGGCTGTGGGCTATGGCTACACCTTC.

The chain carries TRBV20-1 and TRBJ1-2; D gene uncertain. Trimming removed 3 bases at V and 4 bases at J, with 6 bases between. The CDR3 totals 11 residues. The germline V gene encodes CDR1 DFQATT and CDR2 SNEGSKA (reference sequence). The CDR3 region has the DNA TGCAGTGCTAGTTCCTCCTATGGCTACACCTTC. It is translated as CSASSSYGYTF.

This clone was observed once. The chain's CDR3 is CASSHRGELFF. The CDR3 DNA is TGTGCCAGCAGCCACAGGGGGGAGCTGTTTTTT. The gene calls are TRBV28 and TRBJ2-2; weak D call: TRBD1 (5 bases). The V gene lost 6 bases and the J gene lost 8 bases, with 7 bases spanning the gap. Germline V CDR1 and CDR2: MDHEN, SYDVKM. The CDR3 spans 11 residues. The full variable domain, with the rest looked up from reference TRBV28 and TRBJ2-2, is DVKVTQSSRYLVKRTGEKVFLECVQDMDHENMFWYRQDPGLGLRLIYFSYDVKMKEKGDIPEGYSVSREKKERFSLILESASTNQTSMYLCASSHRGELFFGEGSRLTVL.

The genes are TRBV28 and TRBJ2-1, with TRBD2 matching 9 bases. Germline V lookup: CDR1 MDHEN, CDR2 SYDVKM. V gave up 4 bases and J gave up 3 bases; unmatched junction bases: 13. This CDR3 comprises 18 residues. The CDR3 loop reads CASSSLGIAGVVYNEQFF. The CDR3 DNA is TGTGCCAGCAGTTCCCTCGGAATAGCGGGAGTCGTCTACAATGAGCAGTTCTTC.

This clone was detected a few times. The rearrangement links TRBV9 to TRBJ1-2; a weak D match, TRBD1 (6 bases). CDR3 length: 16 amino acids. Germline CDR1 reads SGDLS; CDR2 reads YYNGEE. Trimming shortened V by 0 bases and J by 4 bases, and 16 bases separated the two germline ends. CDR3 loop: CASSVAFEGRGYGYTF. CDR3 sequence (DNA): TGTGCCAGCAGCGTAGCATTCGAGGGCAGGGGCTATGGCTACACCTTC.

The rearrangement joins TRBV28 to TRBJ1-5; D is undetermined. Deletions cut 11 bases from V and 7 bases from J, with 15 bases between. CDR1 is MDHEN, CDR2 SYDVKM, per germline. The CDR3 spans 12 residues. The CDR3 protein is CAYRAPGQPQHF. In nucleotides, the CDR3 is TGTGCCTACCGCGCCCCGGGGCAGCCCCAGCATTTT.

The chain's CDR3 is CASSLNGGQETQYF. CDR3 DNA: TGTGCCAGCTCACTAAACGGGGGACAAGAGACCCAGTACTTC. V and J are TRBV18 and TRBJ2-5, with D perhaps TRBD2 (6 bases). This CDR3 spans 14 amino acids. V was pared by 4 bases and J by 2 bases, with 11 bases between. CDR1 is KGHSH, CDR2 LQKENI, per germline.

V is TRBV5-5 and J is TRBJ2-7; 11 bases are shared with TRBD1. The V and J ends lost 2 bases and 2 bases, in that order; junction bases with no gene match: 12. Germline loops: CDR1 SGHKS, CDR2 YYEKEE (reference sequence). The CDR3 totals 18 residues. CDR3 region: CASSFKHFPGQGAYEQYF. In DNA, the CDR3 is TGTGCCAGCAGCTTTAAGCACTTTCCGGGACAGGGGGCCTACGAGCAGTACTTC.

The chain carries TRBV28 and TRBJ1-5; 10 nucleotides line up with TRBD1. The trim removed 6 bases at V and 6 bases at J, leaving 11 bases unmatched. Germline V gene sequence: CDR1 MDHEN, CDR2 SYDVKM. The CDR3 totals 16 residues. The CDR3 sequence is CASREWDRGFSQPQHF. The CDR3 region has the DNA TGTGCCAGCAGGGAATGGGACAGGGGATTTAGTCAGCCCCAGCATTTT.

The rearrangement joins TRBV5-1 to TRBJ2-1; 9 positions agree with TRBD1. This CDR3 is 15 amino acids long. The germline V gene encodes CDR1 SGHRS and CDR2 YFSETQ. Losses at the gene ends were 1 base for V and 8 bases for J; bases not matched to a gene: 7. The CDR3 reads CASSLYGQGFDEQFF. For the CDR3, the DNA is TGCGCCAGCAGCTTGTACGGACAGGGGTTCGATGAGCAGTTCTTC.

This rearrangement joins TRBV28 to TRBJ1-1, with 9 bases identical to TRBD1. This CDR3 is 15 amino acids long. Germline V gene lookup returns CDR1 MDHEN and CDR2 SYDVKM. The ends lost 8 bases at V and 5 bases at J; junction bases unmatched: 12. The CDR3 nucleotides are TGTGCCAGCTTGACAGGGGGGAAGGGGGCAACTGAAGCTTTCTTT. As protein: CASLTGGKGATEAFF.

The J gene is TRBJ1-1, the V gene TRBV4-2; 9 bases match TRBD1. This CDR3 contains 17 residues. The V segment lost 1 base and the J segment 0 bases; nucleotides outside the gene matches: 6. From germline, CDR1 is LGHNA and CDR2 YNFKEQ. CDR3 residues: CASSQATGGLMNTEAFF. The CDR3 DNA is TGTGCCAGCAGCCAAGCGACAGGGGGGCTCATGAACACTGAAGCTTTCTTT.

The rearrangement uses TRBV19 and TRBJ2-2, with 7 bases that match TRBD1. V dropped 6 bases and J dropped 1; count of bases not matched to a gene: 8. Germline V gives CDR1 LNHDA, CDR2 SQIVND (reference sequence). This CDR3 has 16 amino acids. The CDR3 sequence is CASRPPQGRNTGELFF. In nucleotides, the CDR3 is TGTGCCAGTAGACCCCCACAGGGGCGGAACACCGGGGAGCTGTTTTTT. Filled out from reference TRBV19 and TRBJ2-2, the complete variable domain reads DGGITQSPKYLFRKEGQNVTLSCEQNLNHDAMYWYRQDPGQGLRLIYYSQIVNDFQKGDIAEGYSVSREKKESFPLTVTSAQKNPTAFYLCASRPPQGRNTGELFFGEGSRLTVL.

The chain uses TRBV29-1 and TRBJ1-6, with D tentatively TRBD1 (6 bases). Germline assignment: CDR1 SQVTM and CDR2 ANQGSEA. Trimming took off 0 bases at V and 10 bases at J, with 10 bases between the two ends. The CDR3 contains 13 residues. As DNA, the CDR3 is TGCAGCGTTGAAGATCAAAGGGGGTCACCCCTCCACTTT. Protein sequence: CSVEDQRGSPLHF. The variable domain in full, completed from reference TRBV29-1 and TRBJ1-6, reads SAVISQKPSRDICQRGTSLTIQCQVDSQVTMMFWYRQQPGQSLTLIATANQGSEATYESGFVIDKFPISRPNLTFSTLTVSNMSPEDSSIYLCSVEDQRGSPLHFGNGTRLTVT.

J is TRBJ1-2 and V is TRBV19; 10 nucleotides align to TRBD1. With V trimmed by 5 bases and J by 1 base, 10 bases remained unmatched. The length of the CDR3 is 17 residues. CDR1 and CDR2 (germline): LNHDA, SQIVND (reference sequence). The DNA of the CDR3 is TGTGCCAGTAGTGAAGGGACAGGGGACTCCTTTAACTATGGCTACACCTTC. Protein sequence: CASSEGTGDSFNYGYTF.

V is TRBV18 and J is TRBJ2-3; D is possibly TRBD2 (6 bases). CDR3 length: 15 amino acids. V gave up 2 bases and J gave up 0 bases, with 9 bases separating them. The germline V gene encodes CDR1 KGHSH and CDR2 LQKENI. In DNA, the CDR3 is TGTGCCAGCTCACCAAGCGCGGGGAGCACAGATACGCAGTATTTT. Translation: CASSPSAGSTDTQYF.

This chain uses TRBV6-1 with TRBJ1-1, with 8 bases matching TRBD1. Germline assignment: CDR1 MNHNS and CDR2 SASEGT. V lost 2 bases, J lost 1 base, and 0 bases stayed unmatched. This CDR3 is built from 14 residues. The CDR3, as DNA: TGTGCCAGCAGTGAAACAGGGGGGAACACTGAAGCTTTCTTT. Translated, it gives CASSETGGNTEAFF.

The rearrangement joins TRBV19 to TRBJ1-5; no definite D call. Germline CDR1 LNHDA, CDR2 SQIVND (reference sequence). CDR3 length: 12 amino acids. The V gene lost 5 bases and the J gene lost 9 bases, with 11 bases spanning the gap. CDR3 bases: TGTGCCAGTAGTCCCCCCTTCCGGCCCCAGCATTTT. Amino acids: CASSPPFRPQHF. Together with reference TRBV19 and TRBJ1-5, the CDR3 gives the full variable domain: DGGITQSPKYLFRKEGQNVTLSCEQNLNHDAMYWYRQDPGQGLRLIYYSQIVNDFQKGDIAEGYSVSREKKESFPLTVTSAQKNPTAFYLCASSPPFRPQHFGDGTRLSIL.

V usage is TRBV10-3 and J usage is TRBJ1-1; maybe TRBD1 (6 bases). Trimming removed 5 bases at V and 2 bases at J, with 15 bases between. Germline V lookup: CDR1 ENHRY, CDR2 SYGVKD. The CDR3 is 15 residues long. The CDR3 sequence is CAISKAQGFNTEAFF. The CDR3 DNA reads TGTGCCATCAGTAAAGCTCAGGGGTTCAACACTGAAGCTTTCTTT.